These 27 T cell receptor beta chains were all obtained from the same sample, sequenced in a study of shared clonotypes between healthy human individuals. Assay: immunoSEQ multiplex PCR; the TCRdb copy retains only in-frame clones and omits some. The repertoire holds millions of clones, with approximately 95% as singletons. The sample was naive CD4+ T cells from PBMCs. Subset defined: CD45RA+ positively selected. These receptors all stem from a man aged 18 to 35 in good health. Some clones in this sample may be carry-over from other donors' samples.

The V and J genes are TRBV30 and TRBJ2-7; weak D call: TRBD1 (5 bases). Deletions cut 2 bases from V and 6 bases from J, with 5 bases between. Germline assignment: CDR1 GTSNPN and CDR2 SVGIG (reference sequence). The CDR3 runs to 10 residues. CDR3 protein: CAWSQGEQYF. In nucleotides, the CDR3 is TGTGCCTGGAGTCAGGGCGAGCAGTACTTC. Full variable domain (outside the CDR3, taken from reference TRBV30 and TRBJ2-7): SQTIHQWPATLVQPVGSPLSLECTVEGTSNPNLYWYRQAAGRGLQLLFYSVGIGQISSEVPQNLSASRPQDRQFILSSKKLLLSDSGFYLCAWSQGEQYFGPGTRLTVT.

The chain recombines TRBV2 with TRBJ1-5, with unresolved D. V lost 3 bases to trimming and J lost 7 bases, with 10 bases between them. Germline CDR1 SNHLY, CDR2 FYNNEI. The CDR3 runs 13 residues. CDR3 sequence: CASSDGLNQPQHF. The CDR3 DNA reads as TGTGCCAGCAGTGACGGGTTGAACCAGCCCCAGCATTTT.

CDR3 sequence: CASSLGWGSGDNEQFF. DNA of the CDR3: TGTGCCAGCAGCTTAGGGTGGGGCAGTGGGGACAATGAGCAGTTCTTC. The chain recombines TRBV7-8 with TRBJ2-1; TRBD1 might be the D (5 bases). Germline CDR1 and CDR2: SGHVS and FQNEAQ. The V and J ends lost 1 base and 5 bases respectively, with 15 bases between them. This CDR3 contains 16 residues.

The chain is built from TRBV5-8 and TRBJ1-1; no firm D call. The V gene's germline CDR1 is SGHTS and CDR2 YDEGEE. This CDR3 has 14 amino acids. V lost 1 base to trimming and J lost 4 bases, with 11 bases between them. CDR3 in amino acids: CASSLLAVITEAFF. The CDR3 DNA sequence: TGTGCCAGCAGCTTGCTGGCGGTGATCACTGAAGCTTTCTTT.

Concerning this clone itself: Other nucleotide sequences in the sample specify the same CDR3. The V gene is TRBV5-1, the J gene TRBJ2-5; D is perhaps TRBD2 (5 bases). Germline V gene data show CDR1 as SGHRS and CDR2 as YFSETQ. With 4 bases removed from V and 2 bases from J, the gap between germline ends came to 9 bases. The CDR3 loop spans 13 amino acids. In nucleotides, the CDR3 is TGCGCCAGCAGCCCGGACTCACAAGAGACCCAGTACTTC. Translating it yields CASSPDSQETQYF.

To note about this clone: Other DNA sequences within the sample encode an identical CDR3. The chain employs TRBV19 and TRBJ1-5, with D tentatively TRBD1 (5 bases). V was trimmed by 2 bases and J by 0 bases, leaving 11 bases between them. The CDR3 runs 16 residues. The germline CDR1 and CDR2 sequences are LNHDA and SQIVND (reference sequence). The CDR3 bases are TGTGCCAGTAGTATAAGGGGCAGGGATAGCAATCAGCCCCAGCATTTT. This encodes CASSIRGRDSNQPQHF. Looking up the rest from reference TRBV19 and TRBJ1-5 gives the full variable domain: DGGITQSPKYLFRKEGQNVTLSCEQNLNHDAMYWYRQDPGQGLRLIYYSQIVNDFQKGDIAEGYSVSREKKESFPLTVTSAQKNPTAFYLCASSIRGRDSNQPQHFGDGTRLSIL.

V gene TRBV15 combines with J gene TRBJ2-5; a possible D gene is TRBD2 (7 bases). CDR1 and CDR2 (germline): LNHNV, YYDKDF (reference sequence). The CDR3 loop spans 15 amino acids. V lost 4 bases and J lost 2, with 14 bases in between. CDR3 amino acids: CATSNLQGGQETQYF. CDR3 nucleotide sequence: TGTGCCACCAGCAACCTACAGGGAGGGCAAGAGACCCAGTACTTC.

In its sample, this clone was seen once. The genes are TRBV6-1 and TRBJ2-2; maybe TRBD1 (5 bases). V lost 2 bases, J lost 5 bases, and 12 bases lay in between. In germline, CDR1 is MNHNS, CDR2 SASEGT. The CDR3 length is 15 residues. The CDR3: CASSERAGSTGELFF. The DNA for the CDR3 is TGTGCCAGCAGTGAAAGGGCAGGGTCGACCGGGGAGCTGTTTTTT.

V is TRBV5-1 and J is TRBJ2-7, with 8 bases identical to TRBD2. CDR3 length: 14 amino acids. V trimming: 4 bases; J trimming: 2 bases; junction bases outside the gene matches: 5. Germline V gene sequence: CDR1 SGHRS, CDR2 YFSETQ. Written as DNA, the CDR3 is TGCGCCAGCAGCACCAGCGGGAGCGCCTACGAGCAGTACTTC. Translated: CASSTSGSAYEQYF.

This clone occurred once. V usage is TRBV5-1 and J usage is TRBJ2-6; D unresolved. From germline, CDR1 is SGHRS and CDR2 YFSETQ. The V end was cut by 4 bases, the J end by 4 bases, with 15 bases between. The CDR3 totals 16 residues. The CDR3 bases are TGCGCCAGCAGCCCCAGGTCGCGACTCGGGGCCAACGTCCTGACTTTC. This translates into CASSPRSRLGANVLTF. Based on the CDR3 plus reference TRBV5-1 and TRBJ2-6, the full variable domain is KAGVTQTPRYLIKTRGQQVTLSCSPISGHRSVSWYQQTPGQGLQFLFEYFSETQRNKGNFPGRFSGRQFSNSRSEMNVSTLELGDSALYLCASSPRSRLGANVLTFGAGSRLTVL.

The chain carries TRBV25-1 and TRBJ2-7, with D perhaps TRBD1 (6 bases). Germline assignment: CDR1 MGHDK and CDR2 SYGVNS. The germline V and J ends were trimmed by 8 bases and 3 bases, with 14 bases remaining between them. This CDR3 has 13 amino acids. The CDR3 bases are TGTGCCAGCCAAAAACAGGGATACTACGAGCAGTACTTC. Amino acids: CASQKQGYYEQYF.

The V and J genes are TRBV28 and TRBJ2-6, with a weak D call TRBD1 (6 bases). The CDR3 sequence is 19 residues long. Germline values: CDR1 MDHEN, CDR2 SYDVKM. V lost 0 bases and J 0 bases, leaving 15 bases between the germline ends. The CDR3 sequence: CASSLWTGTLSSGANVLTF. The CDR3 coding sequence is TGTGCCAGCAGTTTATGGACCGGGACATTGAGCTCTGGGGCCAACGTCCTGACTTTC.

The chain carries TRBV18 and TRBJ2-5; tentatively, D is TRBD1 (5 bases). The CDR3 is 14 residues long. Per germline, CDR1 KGHSH and CDR2 LQKENI. V was shortened by 6 bases and J by 5 bases, with 16 bases between the two germline ends. This chain's CDR3 is CASSPVGVRETQYF. In DNA form, the CDR3 reads TGTGCCAGCTCCCCGGTAGGGGTACGGGAGACCCAGTACTTC.

V and J are TRBV10-3 and TRBJ1-1, with D perhaps matching TRBD1 (5 bases). Trimming took off 3 bases at V and 4 bases at J, with 27 bases between the two ends. There are 19 residues in the CDR3. The germline V gene has CDR1 ENHRY and CDR2 SYGVKD. In DNA, the CDR3 is TGTGCCATCAGTGAACACTCATATGAGGCAGGGCGACTAGGCACTGAAGCTTTCTTT. This translates into CAISEHSYEAGRLGTEAFF.

V gene TRBV29-1 combines with J gene TRBJ2-2; D not resolved. This CDR3 contains 13 residues. Trimming removed 4 bases at V and 6 bases at J, with 12 bases between. Per the germline V gene, CDR1 is SQVTM and CDR2 is ANQGSEA. CDR3: CSVGDIPPGELFF. The CDR3 region has the DNA TGCAGCGTTGGTGATATTCCCCCCGGGGAGCTGTTTTTT.

The chain is built from TRBV7-2 and TRBJ2-7; maybe TRBD2 (5 bases). The CDR3 is made up of 13 amino acids. Trimming removed 1 base from V and 5 bases from J, with 9 bases in between. Germline V lookup: CDR1 SGHTA, CDR2 FQGNSA. In nucleotides, the CDR3 is TGTGCCAGCAGCTTAGGGGGAGAGGACGAGCAGTACTTC. As protein: CASSLGGEDEQYF.

About this clone: In the same sample, other DNA sequences code for this CDR3. The rearrangement joins TRBV7-2 to TRBJ1-5; unclear D gene. The V gene's germline CDR1 is SGHTA and CDR2 FQGNSA. The ends were cut back, 4 bases at V and 0 bases at J, with 7 bases in the middle. This CDR3 has 14 amino acids. DNA for the CDR3: TGTGCCAGCAGCTCCTCGAATAGCAATCAGCCCCAGCATTTT. Its protein is CASSSSNSNQPQHF.

The table lists this clone with a count of one. V and J are TRBV5-6 and TRBJ1-2; 11 bases agree with TRBD1. Germline values: CDR1 SGHDT, CDR2 YYEEEE. The trim removed 5 bases at V and 6 bases at J, leaving 3 bases unmatched. The length of the CDR3 is 13 residues. The CDR3 protein is CASSRTGGDGYTF. Here the CDR3 DNA reads TGTGCCAGCAGTCGGACAGGGGGCGATGGCTACACCTTC. Full variable domain (remainder filled in from reference TRBV5-6 and TRBJ1-2): DAGVTQSPTHLIKTRGQQVTLRCSPKSGHDTVSWYQQALGQGPQFIFQYYEEEERQRGNFPDRFSGHQFPNYSSELNVNALLLGDSALYLCASSRTGGDGYTFGSGTRLTVV.

This chain links TRBV28 with TRBJ1-2, with TRBD1 matching over 7 bases. The germline V gene has CDR1 MDHEN and CDR2 SYDVKM. This CDR3 contains 14 residues. Unmatched junction bases numbered 4, after V lost 6 bases and J lost 0 bases. The CDR3, as DNA: TGTGCCAGCAGGGCAGGGGGGACTAACTATGGCTACACCTTC. Amino acid sequence: CASRAGGTNYGYTF.

CDR3: CASSFGGEEEQFF. The CDR3 DNA is TGTGCCAGTTCCTTTGGTGGGGAAGAAGAGCAGTTCTTC. The chain uses TRBV9 and TRBJ2-1; no reliable D call. In germline, CDR1 is SGDLS, CDR2 YYNGEE. This CDR3 has 13 amino acids. Trimming pared 8 bases from V and 10 bases from J, leaving 19 bases between.

This clone was picked up one time. The chain is built from TRBV28 and TRBJ2-1, with D perhaps TRBD1 or TRBD2 (5 bases each). CDR3 length: 16 amino acids. CDR1 is MDHEN, CDR2 SYDVKM, per germline. V was clipped by 2 bases and J by 2 bases, with 13 bases between them. CDR3 coding DNA: TGTGCCAGCAGTTTACCCCGGGACCCGCCCTACAATGAGCAGTTCTTC. This sequence encodes CASSLPRDPPYNEQFF. Combining the CDR3 with reference TRBV28 and TRBJ2-1 gives the whole variable domain DVKVTQSSRYLVKRTGEKVFLECVQDMDHENMFWYRQDPGLGLRLIYFSYDVKMKEKGDIPEGYSVSREKKERFSLILESASTNQTSMYLCASSLPRDPPYNEQFFGPGTRLTVL.

The genes are TRBV5-1 and TRBJ2-1; 12 bases agree with TRBD2. The CDR3 runs 17 residues. In germline, CDR1 is SGHRS, CDR2 YFSETQ. J lost 10 bases, V lost 0 bases, and 11 bases had no gene match. CDR3 region: CASSLGVLAGGPGEQFF. Written as DNA, the CDR3 is TGCGCCAGCAGCTTGGGGGTCCTAGCGGGAGGGCCGGGAGAGCAGTTCTTC.

This rearrangement joins TRBV19 to TRBJ2-3; 13 bases are a match to TRBD2. The CDR3 is 17 residues long. CDR1 is LNHDA and CDR2 is SQIVND in the germline V gene (reference sequence). Trimming took 9 bases from V and 1 from J; bases not matched to a gene: 10. The CDR3 protein is CASDRTSGREGTDTQYF. In nucleotides, the CDR3 is TGTGCCAGCGATCGGACTAGCGGGAGAGAGGGCACAGATACGCAGTATTTT.

The chain uses TRBV7-2 and TRBJ1-1; D not resolved. Per the germline V gene, CDR1 is SGHTA and CDR2 is FQGNSA. The CDR3 contains 15 residues. Trimming pared 1 base from V and 4 bases from J, leaving 13 bases between. The DNA of the CDR3 is TGTGCCAGCAGCTTAGGGGGATTTCTTGGCACTGAAGCTTTCTTT. Protein product: CASSLGGFLGTEAFF. The complete variable domain, with remaining parts taken from reference TRBV7-2 and TRBJ1-1, reads GAGVSQSPSNKVTEKGKDVELRCDPISGHTALYWYRQSLGQGLEFLIYFQGNSAPDKSGLPSDRFSAERTGGSVSTLTIQRTQQEDSAVYLCASSLGGFLGTEAFFGQGTRLTVV.

The chain links TRBV14 to TRBJ1-4; 7 bases fit TRBD1. This CDR3 is built from 14 residues. The germline V gene encodes CDR1 SGHDN and CDR2 FVKESK. The J segment lost 7 bases and the V segment lost 5 bases, leaving 7 bases of the junction unmatched. The CDR3, as DNA: TGTGCCAGCAGCTCAGGGGGGTTGAGTGAAAAACTGTTTTTT. Its translation: CASSSGGLSEKLFF. The entire variable domain, with the rest obtained from reference TRBV14 and TRBJ1-4, is as follows: EAGVTQFPSHSVIEKGQTVTLRCDPISGHDNLYWYRRVMGKEIKFLLHFVKESKQDESGMPNNRFLAERTGGTYSTLKVQPAELEDSGVYFCASSSGGLSEKLFFGSGTQLSVL.

The rearrangement joins TRBV28 to TRBJ2-3; D is undetermined. V was trimmed by 7 bases and J by 5 bases, leaving 7 bases between them. The germline V gene has CDR1 MDHEN and CDR2 SYDVKM. This CDR3 contains 11 residues. The CDR3 sequence is CASTLGDTQYF. In DNA form, the CDR3 reads TGTGCCAGCACCTTAGGAGATACGCAGTATTTT.

This chain links TRBV13 with TRBJ2-7; 7 nucleotides match TRBD2. The CDR3 covers 16 residues. The trim removed 6 bases at V and 7 bases at J, leaving 18 bases unmatched. Germline V gene data show CDR1 as PRHDT and CDR2 as FYEKMQ (reference sequence). The CDR3 nucleotides read TGTGCCAGCAGACCCCCTAGCGGACCCCTCTACGGGGAGCAGTACTTC. Residues: CASRPPSGPLYGEQYF.